The T cell receptor (beta chain) described here comes from a study of T cell responses to AZD1222 COVID-19 vaccine (dated by TCRdb to the early 2020s). Study-level background: AZD1222 recipients whose second dose came at about 4 weeks and those whose second dose came at about 12 weeks were combined into one group, since spike-specific TCR depth and breadth did not differ between the two schedules. A total of more than 230 trial participants underwent TCR sequencing, of whom nearly 210 had received two doses of AZD1222 and around 26 had received two doses of the MenACWY control vaccine. Trial participants were enrolled by age into 18-55, 56-69 and 70-plus year subgroups, with roughly 160, 29 and 62 TCR-sequenced participants respectively. On the study overall, not on this receptor specifically: After two AZD1222 doses, spike-specific TCR breadth and depth were significantly higher than at day 0 and than in MenACWY recipients. Conclusions about previously exposed vaccinees are limited, since just 6 or 7 AZD1222 recipients were seropositive for SARS-CoV-2 at baseline. Reportedly, almost half of the unique spike-specific TCRs recognized epitopes lying outside the regions that are mutated in the B.1.351 and B.1.1.7 variants. Because no day 14 peak-response samples were available, the repertoires could be characterized only after the peak T cell response. CD4 TCRs associated with the vaccine covered the entire spike protein, and the dominant responses were in regions 160-218 and 743-854. Participants were mostly white British and included more females than males, and it was suggested by the authors that clonal diversity may have been underestimated. The 56-69-year group was small, and its depth increase did not reach significance, likely because of low power.

The time point label on this specimen signifies: baseline before first vaccination. Samples from vaccinated people were obtained from the UK trials COV001 and COV002, which included a single-blind randomized controlled phase 2/3 trial of AZD1222 (ChAdOx1 nCoV-19) in healthy adults. Trial participant PBMC samples were collected at day 0 and day 28 after the second dose for TCRbeta chain sequencing. Worth noting for this clone: No antigen is known for it. Qualities for individual bases were not recorded, and no much larger clone is one base off.

There are 13 amino acids in the CDR3, from cysteine to phenylalanine inclusive. Only CDR3 DNA remains: 39 bases, in frame from the first base. Relative to germline, V is 1 base shorter and J is 8 bases shorter, with 8 bases between their ends. From a lookup of the germline V gene (reference sequence), CDR1 and CDR2 are SEHNR and FQNEAQ. The CDR3 regions of human TCRbeta chains were subjected to immunosequencing. Under the source paper's analysis protocol: TCRs in the repertoires were compared against a reference library of SARS-CoV-2-specific TCRs that had been generated with the MIRA antigen-specificity platform. Breadth was defined as the fraction of unique TCRs that were SARS-CoV-2-associated. Depth was defined as the fraction of total T cells that were SARS-CoV-2-associated. Using the MIRA data, each spike-specific TCR was mapped to the spike region that the TCR reacts to and placed in a CD4 or CD8 class. Log10-transformed breadth and depth values were compared by one-way ANOVA with Sidak's multiple comparisons tests. TCRdb took this table from immuneACCESS and kept in-frame rearrangements with V and J called. Such tables lack part of the clones; where checked against another copy, unresolved V genes explain under half of the gap, and the rest is unexplained. The V and J calls and clone size come from that table; D and trimming were worked out from the DNA. Recorded for this sample are over 120,000 clones; 93% of them occurred a single time. More than 8.5% of the sample lies in the top ten.

The clonotype comes from an adult in good health. The sequence is built from TRBV7-9 and TRBJ1-4; confidence is insufficient to name the D gene. The specimen comprised peripheral blood, sampled on day 0 of AZD1222 vaccination. The CDR3 reads CASSLGVMEKLFF. The nucleotide sequence is given as TGTGCCAGCAGCTTAGGGGTGATGGAAAAACTGTTTTTT.